This is a list of T cell receptor beta chains from one sample in a study of blood T cell repertoires in COVID-19. Data came from immunoSEQ multiplex PCR; TCRdb stores just in-frame clones and leaves some out. The table has about 200,000 clones, 70% to 90% seen once. Input material: peripheral blood. The receptor set was obtained from a person aged 65 to 85 with COVID-19, enrolled during active disease. Each CDR3 is given with its conserved first and last residue. Each record gives: J gene, V gene, D gene, CDR3 DNA, CDR3 protein. D genes are given only for firm matches.

j_call: TRBJ2-5; v_call: TRBV3-1/TRBV3-2; d_call: TRBD2; cdr3_nt: TGTGCCAGCAGCCAAACCGGGGGGGCCGGAGAGACCCAGTACTTC; cdr3_aa: CASSQTGGAGETQYF
j_call: TRBJ2-7; v_call: TRBV7-6; d_call: .; cdr3_nt: TGTGCCAGCAGCTTAGCTTTTGTCGGGGCCTACGAGCAGTACTTC; cdr3_aa: CASSLAFVGAYEQYF
j_call: TRBJ1-5; v_call: TRBV9; d_call: .; cdr3_nt: TGTGCCAGCAGCGCGACCGGGGGGTTGGATCAGCCCCAGCATTTT; cdr3_aa: CASSATGGLDQPQHF
j_call: TRBJ2-1; v_call: TRBV6-6; d_call: TRBD2; cdr3_nt: TGTGCCAGCAGTCCTCCGGGACTAGCGGGTTACAATGAGCAGTTCTTC; cdr3_aa: CASSPPGLAGYNEQFF
j_call: TRBJ2-3; v_call: TRBV5-4; d_call: TRBD1; cdr3_nt: TGTGCCAGCAGCTTGACCGGGACAGGGGGCGCAGATACGCAGTATTTT; cdr3_aa: CASSLTGTGGADTQYF
j_call: TRBJ2-7; v_call: TRBV24-1; d_call: TRBD1; cdr3_nt: TGTGCCACCAGTGACCCCTCGACAGGGACGTACGAGCAGTACTTC; cdr3_aa: CATSDPSTGTYEQYF
j_call: TRBJ1-4; v_call: TRBV3-1/TRBV3-2; d_call: .; cdr3_nt: TGTGCCAGCAGCCAAGATCACAGCCTTAATGAAAAACTGTTTTTT; cdr3_aa: CASSQDHSLNEKLFF
j_call: TRBJ1-5; v_call: TRBV15; d_call: .; cdr3_nt: TGTGCCACCAGCAGAGCGTGGTTAGACAATCAGCCCCAGCATTTT; cdr3_aa: CATSRAWLDNQPQHF
j_call: TRBJ2-5; v_call: TRBV29-1; d_call: TRBD1; cdr3_nt: TGCAGCGTAGCGACAGGGGGCGCAGAAGAGACCCAGTACTTC; cdr3_aa: CSVATGGAEETQYF
j_call: TRBJ1-1; v_call: TRBV5-1; d_call: .; cdr3_nt: TGCGCCAGCAGCTTGCTGGGAGAGGTCACTGAAGCTTTCTTT; cdr3_aa: CASSLLGEVTEAFF
j_call: TRBJ1-4; v_call: TRBV5-1; d_call: TRBD1; cdr3_nt: TGCGCCAGCAGCTCATCGGGACAGCCTAATGAAAAACTGTTTTTT; cdr3_aa: CASSSSGQPNEKLFF
j_call: TRBJ1-4; v_call: TRBV4-3; d_call: .; cdr3_nt: TGCGCCAGCAGCCACAGCTTAGGGGCCACTAATGAAAAACTGTTTTTT; cdr3_aa: CASSHSLGATNEKLFF
j_call: TRBJ1-2; v_call: TRBV7-9; d_call: .; cdr3_nt: TGTGCCAGCAGCGGCGCAGGGGAACATAGGGATGGCTACACCTTC; cdr3_aa: CASSGAGEHRDGYTF
j_call: TRBJ1-4; v_call: TRBV5-1; d_call: TRBD1; cdr3_nt: TGCGCCAGCAGCCCGGGACAGCCGAATGAAAAACTGTTTTTT; cdr3_aa: CASSPGQPNEKLFF
j_call: TRBJ2-1; v_call: TRBV3-1/TRBV3-2; d_call: .; cdr3_nt: TGTGCCAGCAGCCTAAGGGACATCTCCTACAATGAGCAGTTCTTC; cdr3_aa: CASSLRDISYNEQFF
j_call: TRBJ1-2; v_call: TRBV29-1; d_call: TRBD1; cdr3_nt: TGCAGCTCTTGGACCCGGGACAGAGCGAAAAACTATGGCTACACCTTC; cdr3_aa: CSSWTRDRAKNYGYTF